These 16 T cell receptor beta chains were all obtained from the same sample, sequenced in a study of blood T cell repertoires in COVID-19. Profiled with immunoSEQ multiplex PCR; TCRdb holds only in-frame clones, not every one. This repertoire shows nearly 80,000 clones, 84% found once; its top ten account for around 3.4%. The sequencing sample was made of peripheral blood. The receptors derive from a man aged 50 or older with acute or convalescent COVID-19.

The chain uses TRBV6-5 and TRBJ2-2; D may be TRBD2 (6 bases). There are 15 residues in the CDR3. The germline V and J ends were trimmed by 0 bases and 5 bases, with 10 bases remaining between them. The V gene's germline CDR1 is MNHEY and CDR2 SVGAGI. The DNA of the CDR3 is TGTGCCAGCAGTTACTCTCACGGGGGAACCGGGGAGCTGTTTTTT. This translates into CASSYSHGGTGELFF.

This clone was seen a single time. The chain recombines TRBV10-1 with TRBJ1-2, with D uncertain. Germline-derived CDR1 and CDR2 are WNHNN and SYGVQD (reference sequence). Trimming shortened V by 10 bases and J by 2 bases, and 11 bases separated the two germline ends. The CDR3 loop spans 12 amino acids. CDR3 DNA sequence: TGCGCCAACCAGTTTACCAACTATGGCTACACCTTC. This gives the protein CANQFTNYGYTF.

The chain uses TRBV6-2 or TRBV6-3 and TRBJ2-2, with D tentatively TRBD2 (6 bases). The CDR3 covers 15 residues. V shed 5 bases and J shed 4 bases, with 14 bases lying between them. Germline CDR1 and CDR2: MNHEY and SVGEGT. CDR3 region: CASSRDLGATGELFF. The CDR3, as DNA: TGTGCCAGCAGTAGGGACTTAGGGGCCACCGGGGAGCTGTTTTTT.

CDR3 residues: CSVDSRTSKYNEQFF. CDR3 sequence (DNA): TGCAGCGTTGATTCGCGGACAAGCAAGTACAATGAGCAGTTCTTC. The chain employs TRBV29-1 and TRBJ2-1; D possibly corresponds to TRBD1 (5 bases). CDR1 and CDR2 (germline): SQVTM, ANQGSEA. The V end was cut by 3 bases, the J end by 4 bases, with 16 bases between. The CDR3 covers 15 residues.

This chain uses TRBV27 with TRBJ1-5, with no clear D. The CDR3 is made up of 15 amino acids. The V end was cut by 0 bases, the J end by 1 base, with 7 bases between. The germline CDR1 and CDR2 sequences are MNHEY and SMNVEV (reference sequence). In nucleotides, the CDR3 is TGTGCCAGCAGTTTATCGGCGGCGAGCAATCAGCCCCAGCATTTT. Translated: CASSLSAASNQPQHF.

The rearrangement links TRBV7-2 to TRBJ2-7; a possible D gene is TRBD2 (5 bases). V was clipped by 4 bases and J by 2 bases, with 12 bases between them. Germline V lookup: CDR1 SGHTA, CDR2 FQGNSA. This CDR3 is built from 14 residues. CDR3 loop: CASSYRTGAYEQYF. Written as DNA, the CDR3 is TGTGCCAGCAGCTATAGGACCGGGGCCTACGAGCAGTACTTC.

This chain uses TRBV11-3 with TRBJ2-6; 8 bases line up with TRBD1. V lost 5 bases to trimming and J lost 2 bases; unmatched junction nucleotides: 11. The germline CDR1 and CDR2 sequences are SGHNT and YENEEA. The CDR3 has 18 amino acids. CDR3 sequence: CASSESRSGGAGANVLTF. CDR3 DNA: TGTGCCAGCAGCGAGTCTAGATCAGGGGGCGCTGGGGCCAACGTCCTGACTTTC. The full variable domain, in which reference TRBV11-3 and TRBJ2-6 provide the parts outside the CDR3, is EAGVVQSPRYKIIEKKQPVAFWCNPISGHNTLYWYLQNLGQGPELLIRYENEEAVDDSQLPKDRFSAERLKGVDSTLKIQPAELGDSAVYLCASSESRSGGAGANVLTFGAGSRLTVL.

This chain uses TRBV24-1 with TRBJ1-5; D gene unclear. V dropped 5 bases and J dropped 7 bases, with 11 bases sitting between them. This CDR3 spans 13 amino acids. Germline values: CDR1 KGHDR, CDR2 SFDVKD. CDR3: CATSALEGQPQHF. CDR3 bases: TGTGCCACCAGTGCTCTTGAGGGACAGCCCCAGCATTTT.

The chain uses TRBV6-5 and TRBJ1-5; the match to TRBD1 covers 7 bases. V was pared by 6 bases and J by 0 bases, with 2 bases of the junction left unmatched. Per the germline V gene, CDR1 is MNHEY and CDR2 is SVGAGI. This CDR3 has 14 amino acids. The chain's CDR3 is CASRGQNSNQPQHF. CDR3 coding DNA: TGTGCCAGCAGGGGACAGAATAGCAATCAGCCCCAGCATTTT.

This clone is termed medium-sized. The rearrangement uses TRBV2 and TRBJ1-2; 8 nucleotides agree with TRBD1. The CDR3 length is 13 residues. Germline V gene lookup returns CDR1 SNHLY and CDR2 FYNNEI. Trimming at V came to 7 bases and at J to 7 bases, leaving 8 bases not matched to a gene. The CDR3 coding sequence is TGTGCCAGCATGGTGGACAGGGCGGGTGGCTACACCTTC. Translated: CASMVDRAGGYTF.

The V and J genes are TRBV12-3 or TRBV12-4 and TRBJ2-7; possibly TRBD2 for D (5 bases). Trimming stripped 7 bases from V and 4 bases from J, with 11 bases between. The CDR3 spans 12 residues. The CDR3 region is CASMSRGYEQYF. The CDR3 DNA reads TGTGCCAGCATGTCTCGAGGGTACGAGCAGTACTTC.

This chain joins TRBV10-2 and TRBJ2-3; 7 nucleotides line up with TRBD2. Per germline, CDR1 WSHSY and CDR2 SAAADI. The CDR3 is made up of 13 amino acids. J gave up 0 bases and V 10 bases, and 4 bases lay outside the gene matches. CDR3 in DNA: TGCGCCACTGGGACTACTAGCACAGATACGCAGTATTTT. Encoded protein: CATGTTSTDTQYF.

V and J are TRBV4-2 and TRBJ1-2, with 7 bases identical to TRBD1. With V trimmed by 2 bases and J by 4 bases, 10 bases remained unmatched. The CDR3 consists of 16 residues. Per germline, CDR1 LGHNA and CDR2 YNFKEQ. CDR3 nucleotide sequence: TGTGCCAGCAGCCAAAACAGACAGGGCGGAGGCTATGGCTACACCTTC. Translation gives CASSQNRQGGGYGYTF.

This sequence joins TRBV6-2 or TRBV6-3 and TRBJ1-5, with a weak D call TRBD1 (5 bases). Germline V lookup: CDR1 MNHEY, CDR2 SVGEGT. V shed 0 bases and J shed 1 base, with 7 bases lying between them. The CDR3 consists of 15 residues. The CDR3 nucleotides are TGTGCCAGCAGTTACTCAGGGGTGAGCAATCAGCCCCAGCATTTT. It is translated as CASSYSGVSNQPQHF.

The CDR3 loop reads CASSPSPRGGPPTDTQYF. CDR3 bases: TGTGCCAGCTCACCGAGCCCCCGCGGGGGGCCTCCCACAGATACGCAGTATTTT. V is TRBV18 and J is TRBJ2-3, with 8 bases fitting TRBD2. V shed 3 bases and J 2 bases; nucleotides not matched to a gene: 13. CDR1 is KGHSH and CDR2 is LQKENI in the germline V gene. There are 18 residues in the CDR3.

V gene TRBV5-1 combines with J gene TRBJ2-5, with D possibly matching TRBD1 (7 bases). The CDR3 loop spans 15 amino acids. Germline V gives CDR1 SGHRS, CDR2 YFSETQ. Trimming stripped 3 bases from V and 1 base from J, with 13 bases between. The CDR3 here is CASSWGDSGQETQYF. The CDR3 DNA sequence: TGCGCCAGCAGCTGGGGGGACAGCGGCCAAGAGACCCAGTACTTC.